The sequence of this T cell receptor beta chain was determined in a study of cytomegalovirus exposure and HLA in healthy donors. Study summary: Most genotyped donors, over 70% of about 400, had Caucasian-associated genetic ancestry.

Study-wide results and limits: Using a false discovery rate of 0.05, a later analysis showed that approximately 18,000 TCR beta sequences were associated with HLA alleles. Apart from CMV serostatus, no immune exposure information was available. Roughly uniform sequencing depth across donors was assumed, possibly incorrectly.

60 Vbeta and 13 Jbeta primers were used in PCR. The repertoire was sequenced with immunoSEQ multiplex PCR; TCRdb's copy has only in-frame clones and lacks some. The top ten hold around 1.6% of the sample, which has 110,000 to 150,000 clones, roughly 77% seen once. The germline V and J ends were trimmed by 5 bases and 7 bases, with 12 bases remaining between them. The length of the CDR3 is 13 residues. Germline-derived CDR1 and CDR2 are SEHNR and FQNEAQ (reference sequence). As regards this clone: Antigen unknown.

The specimen sequenced was PBMCs. The sequence was obtained from a woman aged 30 to 39 in good health and CMV-seronegative. The gene calls are TRBV7-9 and TRBJ2-1; D possibly corresponds to TRBD2 (6 bases). CDR3 bases: TGTGCCAGCAGCCGTACTAGCTCTAATGAGCAGTTCTTC. Translated, it gives CASSRTSSNEQFF.